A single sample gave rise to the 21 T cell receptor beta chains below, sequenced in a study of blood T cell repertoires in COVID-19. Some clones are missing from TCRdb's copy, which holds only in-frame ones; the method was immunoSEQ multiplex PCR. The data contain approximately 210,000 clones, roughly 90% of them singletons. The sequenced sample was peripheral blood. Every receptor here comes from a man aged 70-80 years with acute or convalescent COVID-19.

The CDR3 bases are TGTGCCAGCTCACCACCCCAGGGCCGCCAAGAGACCCAGTACTTC. This gives the protein CASSPPQGRQETQYF. The chain couples TRBV18 to TRBJ2-5; D perhaps matches TRBD1 (5 bases). V was clipped by 0 bases and J by 1 base, with 9 bases between them. Germline V lookup: CDR1 KGHSH, CDR2 LQKENI. The CDR3 loop spans 15 amino acids.

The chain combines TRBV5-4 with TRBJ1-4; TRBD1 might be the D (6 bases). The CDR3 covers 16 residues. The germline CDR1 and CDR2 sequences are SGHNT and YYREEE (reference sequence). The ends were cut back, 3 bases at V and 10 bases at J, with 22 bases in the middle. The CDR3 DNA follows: TGTGCCAGCAGCTCAAATACACAGGGAGTCACGGGAAAACTGTTTTTT. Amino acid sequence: CASSSNTQGVTGKLFF.

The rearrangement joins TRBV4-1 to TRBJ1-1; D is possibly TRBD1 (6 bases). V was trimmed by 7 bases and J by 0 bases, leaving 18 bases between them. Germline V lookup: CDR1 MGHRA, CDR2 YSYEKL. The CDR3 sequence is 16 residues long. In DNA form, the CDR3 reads TGCGCCAGCACCCTCTCGGGGGGCACCTTGAACACTGAAGCTTTCTTT. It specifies CASTLSGGTLNTEAFF.

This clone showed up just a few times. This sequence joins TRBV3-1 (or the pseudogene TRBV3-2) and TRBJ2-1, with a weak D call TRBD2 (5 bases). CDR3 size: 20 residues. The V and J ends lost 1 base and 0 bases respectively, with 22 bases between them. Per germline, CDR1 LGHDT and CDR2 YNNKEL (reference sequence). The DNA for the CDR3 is TGTGCCAGCAGCCAAGCCAGTCCAACACTAGTTTCCAGCTCCTACAATGAGCAGTTCTTC. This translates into CASSQASPTLVSSSYNEQFF.

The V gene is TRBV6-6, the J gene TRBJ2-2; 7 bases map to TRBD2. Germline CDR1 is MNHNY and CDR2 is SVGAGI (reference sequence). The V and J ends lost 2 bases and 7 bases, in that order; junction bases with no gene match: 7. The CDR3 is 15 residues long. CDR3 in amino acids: CASSYGGSVGGELFF. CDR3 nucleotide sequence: TGTGCCAGCAGTTACGGCGGGAGTGTCGGCGGGGAGCTGTTTTTT.

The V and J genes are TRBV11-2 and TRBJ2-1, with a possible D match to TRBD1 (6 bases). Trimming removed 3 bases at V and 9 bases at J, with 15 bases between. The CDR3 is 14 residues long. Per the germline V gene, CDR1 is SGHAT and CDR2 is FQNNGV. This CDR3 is CASSLGTGFVEQFF. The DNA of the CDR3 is TGTGCCAGCAGCTTGGGTACAGGGTTCGTTGAGCAGTTCTTC. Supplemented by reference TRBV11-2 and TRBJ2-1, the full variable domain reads EAGVAQSPRYKIIEKRQSVAFWCNPISGHATLYWYQQILGQGPKLLIQFQNNGVVDDSQLPKDRFSAERLKGVDSTLKIQPAKLEDSAVYLCASSLGTGFVEQFFGPGTRLTVL.

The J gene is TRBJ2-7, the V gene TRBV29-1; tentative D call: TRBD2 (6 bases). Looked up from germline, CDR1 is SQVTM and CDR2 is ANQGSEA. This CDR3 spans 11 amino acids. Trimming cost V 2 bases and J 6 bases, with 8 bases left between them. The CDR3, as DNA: TGCAGCGTTGAACGGGAGTCCGAGCAGTACTTC. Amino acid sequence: CSVERESEQYF.

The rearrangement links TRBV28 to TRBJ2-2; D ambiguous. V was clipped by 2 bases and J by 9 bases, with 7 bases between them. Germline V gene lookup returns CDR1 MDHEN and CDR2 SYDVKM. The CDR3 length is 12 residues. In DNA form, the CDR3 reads TGTGCCAGCAGTTTAGGGCCCTGGGAGCTGTTTTTT. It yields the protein CASSLGPWELFF.

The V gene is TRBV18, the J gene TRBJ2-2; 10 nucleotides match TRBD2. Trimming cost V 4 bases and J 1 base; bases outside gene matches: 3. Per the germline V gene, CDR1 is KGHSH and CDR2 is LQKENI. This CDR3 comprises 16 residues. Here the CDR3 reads CASSLRTSGNTGELFF. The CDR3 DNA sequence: TGTGCCAGCTCACTCCGGACTAGCGGGAACACCGGGGAGCTGTTTTTT.

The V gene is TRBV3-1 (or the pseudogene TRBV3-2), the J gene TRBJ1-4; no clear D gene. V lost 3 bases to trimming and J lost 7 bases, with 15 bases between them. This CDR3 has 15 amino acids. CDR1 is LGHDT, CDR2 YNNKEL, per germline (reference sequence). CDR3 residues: CASSHDGLGVEKLFF. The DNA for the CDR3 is TGTGCCAGCAGCCACGACGGACTTGGGGTTGAAAAACTGTTTTTT.

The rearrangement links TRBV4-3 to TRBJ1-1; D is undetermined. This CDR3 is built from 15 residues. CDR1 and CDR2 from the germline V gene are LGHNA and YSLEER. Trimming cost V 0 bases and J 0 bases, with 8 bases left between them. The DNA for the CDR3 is TGCGCCAGCAGCCAAGAGCGGAATATGAACACTGAAGCTTTCTTT. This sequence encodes CASSQERNMNTEAFF.

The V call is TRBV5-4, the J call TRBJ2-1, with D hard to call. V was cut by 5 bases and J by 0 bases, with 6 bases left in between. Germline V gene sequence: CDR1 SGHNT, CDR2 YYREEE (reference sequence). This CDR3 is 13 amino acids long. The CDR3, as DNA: TGTGCCAGCAGTAACAGCTCCTACAATGAGCAGTTCTTC. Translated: CASSNSSYNEQFF.

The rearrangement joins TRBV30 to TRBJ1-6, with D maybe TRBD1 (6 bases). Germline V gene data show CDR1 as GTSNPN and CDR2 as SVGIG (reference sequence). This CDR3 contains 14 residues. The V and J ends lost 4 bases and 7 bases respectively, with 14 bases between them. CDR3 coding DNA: TGTGCCTGGATGACAGGCCTAGGGAATTCACCCCTCCACTTT. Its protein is CAWMTGLGNSPLHF. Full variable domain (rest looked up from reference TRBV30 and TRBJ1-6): SQTIHQWPATLVQPVGSPLSLECTVEGTSNPNLYWYRQAAGRGLQLLFYSVGIGQISSEVPQNLSASRPQDRQFILSSKKLLLSDSGFYLCAWMTGLGNSPLHFGNGTRLTVT.

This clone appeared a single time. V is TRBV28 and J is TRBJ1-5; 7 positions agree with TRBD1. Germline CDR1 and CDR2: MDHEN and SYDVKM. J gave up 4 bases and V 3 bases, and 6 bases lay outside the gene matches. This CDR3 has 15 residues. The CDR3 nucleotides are TGTGCCAGCAGTTTCCAGGGGGGACGAAATCAGCCCCAGCATTTT. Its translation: CASSFQGGRNQPQHF.

The CDR3 coding sequence is TGTGCCAGTAGTATGCAAGGCAGGAGCGGGAGGTTTGCCGGGGAGCTGTTTTTT. This sequence encodes CASSMQGRSGRFAGELFF. The chain is built from TRBV19 and TRBJ2-2; 9 bases map to TRBD2. Germline V gene data show CDR1 as LNHDA and CDR2 as SQIVND (reference sequence). The junction had 14 bases not matched to a gene; V was cut back by 3 bases and J by 6 bases. The CDR3 is made up of 18 amino acids.

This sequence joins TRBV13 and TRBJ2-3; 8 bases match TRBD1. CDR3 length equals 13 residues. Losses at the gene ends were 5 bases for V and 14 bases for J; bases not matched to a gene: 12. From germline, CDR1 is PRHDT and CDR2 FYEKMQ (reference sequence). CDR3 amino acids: CASSHDRGPPMYF. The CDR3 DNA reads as TGTGCCAGCAGCCACGACAGGGGCCCCCCGATGTATTTT. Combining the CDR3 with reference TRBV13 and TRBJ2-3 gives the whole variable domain AAGVIQSPRHLIKEKRETATLKCYPIPRHDTVYWYQQGPGQDPQFLISFYEKMQSDKGSIPDRFSAQQFSDYHSELNMSSLELGDSALYFCASSHDRGPPMYFGPGTRLTVL.

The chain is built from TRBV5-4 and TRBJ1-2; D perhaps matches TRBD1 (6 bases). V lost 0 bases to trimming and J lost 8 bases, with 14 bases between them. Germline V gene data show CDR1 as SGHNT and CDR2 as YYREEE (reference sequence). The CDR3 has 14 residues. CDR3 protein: CASSLASGDGGYTF. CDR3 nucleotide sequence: TGTGCCAGCAGCTTGGCTTCAGGGGACGGGGGCTACACCTTC. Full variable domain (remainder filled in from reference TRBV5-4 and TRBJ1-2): ETGVTQSPTHLIKTRGQQVTLRCSSQSGHNTVSWYQQALGQGPQFIFQYYREEENGRGNFPPRFSGLQFPNYSSELNVNALELDDSALYLCASSLASGDGGYTFGSGTRLTVV.

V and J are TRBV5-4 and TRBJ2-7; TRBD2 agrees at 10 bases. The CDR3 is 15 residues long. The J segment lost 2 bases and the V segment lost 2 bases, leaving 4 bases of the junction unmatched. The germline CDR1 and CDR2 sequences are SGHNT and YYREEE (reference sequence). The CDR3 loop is CASSLGLAEPYEQYF. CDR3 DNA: TGTGCCAGCAGCTTAGGACTAGCGGAACCCTACGAGCAGTACTTC. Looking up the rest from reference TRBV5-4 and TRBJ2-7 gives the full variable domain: ETGVTQSPTHLIKTRGQQVTLRCSSQSGHNTVSWYQQALGQGPQFIFQYYREEENGRGNFPPRFSGLQFPNYSSELNVNALELDDSALYLCASSLGLAEPYEQYFGPGTRLTVT.

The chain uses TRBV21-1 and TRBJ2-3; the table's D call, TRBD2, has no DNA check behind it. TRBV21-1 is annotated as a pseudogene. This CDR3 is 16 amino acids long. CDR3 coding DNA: TGTGCCAGCAGCCCACTCGGCCGGGGGGCCGCAGATACGCAGTATTTT. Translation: CASSPLGRGAADTQYF.

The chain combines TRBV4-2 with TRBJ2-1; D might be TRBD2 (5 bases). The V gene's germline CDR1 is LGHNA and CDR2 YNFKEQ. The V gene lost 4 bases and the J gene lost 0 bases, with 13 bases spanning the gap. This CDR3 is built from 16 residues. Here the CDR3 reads CASSPERRSSYNEQFF. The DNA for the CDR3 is TGTGCCAGCAGCCCCGAAAGGAGGAGCTCCTACAATGAGCAGTTCTTC.

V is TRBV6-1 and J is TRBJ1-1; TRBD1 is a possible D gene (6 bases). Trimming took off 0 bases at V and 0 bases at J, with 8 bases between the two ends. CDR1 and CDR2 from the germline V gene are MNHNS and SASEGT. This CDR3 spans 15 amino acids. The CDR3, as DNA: TGTGCCAGCAGTGAAGCGAGGACAGTGAACACTGAAGCTTTCTTT. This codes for CASSEARTVNTEAFF.